This T cell receptor (beta chain) was sequenced during a study of somatic mutations in cytotoxic T cells in rheumatoid arthritis. Study overall: Including V beta1+ cells that were sequenced for TCRB, some T-cell populations stained with V beta antibodies were flow-sorted at nearly 100% purity.

With regard to this clone: The target antigen is unknown.

Study-wide points: Rheumatoid arthritis patients were compared with age-matched healthy controls, and their CD8+ T-cell clonality did not differ significantly. For about an eighth of the 65 patients, a single CD8+ clone accounted for more than 20% of CD8+ cells.

Data came from immunoSEQ multiplex PCR; TCRdb stores just in-frame clones and leaves some out. Among 15,000 to 20,000 clones listed, over 70% were seen once. Positive magnetic bead selection, which isolated the CD4+ and CD8+ cells, was followed by a flow cytometry check of purity. V gave up 3 bases and J gave up 2 bases; unmatched junction bases: 5. CDR1 MNHNS and CDR2 SASEGT come from the germline V gene. The CDR3 is 15 amino acids. The receptor's source is an older woman in good health. The gene calls are TRBV6-1 and TRBJ2-7, with TRBD1 matching over 9 bases. Sequenced input: CD8+ T cells sorted from blood. CDR3 DNA sequence: TGTGCCAGCAGTGACCTAGGGACAGGGCCCTACGAGCAGTACTTC. This gives the protein CASSDLGTGPYEQYF.